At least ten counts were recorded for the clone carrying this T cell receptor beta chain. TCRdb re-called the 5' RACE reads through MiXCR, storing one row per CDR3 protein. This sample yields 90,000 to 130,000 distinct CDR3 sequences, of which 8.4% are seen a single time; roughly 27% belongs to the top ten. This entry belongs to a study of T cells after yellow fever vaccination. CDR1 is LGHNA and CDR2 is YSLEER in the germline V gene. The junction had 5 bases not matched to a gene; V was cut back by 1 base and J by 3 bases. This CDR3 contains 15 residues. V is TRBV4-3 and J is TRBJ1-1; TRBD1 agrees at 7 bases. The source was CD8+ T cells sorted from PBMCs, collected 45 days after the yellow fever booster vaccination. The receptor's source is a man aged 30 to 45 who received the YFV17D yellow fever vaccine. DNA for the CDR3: TGCGCCAGCAGCCAAGGACAGGGTGGATACACTGAAGCTTTCTTT. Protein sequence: CASSQGQGGYTEAFF.